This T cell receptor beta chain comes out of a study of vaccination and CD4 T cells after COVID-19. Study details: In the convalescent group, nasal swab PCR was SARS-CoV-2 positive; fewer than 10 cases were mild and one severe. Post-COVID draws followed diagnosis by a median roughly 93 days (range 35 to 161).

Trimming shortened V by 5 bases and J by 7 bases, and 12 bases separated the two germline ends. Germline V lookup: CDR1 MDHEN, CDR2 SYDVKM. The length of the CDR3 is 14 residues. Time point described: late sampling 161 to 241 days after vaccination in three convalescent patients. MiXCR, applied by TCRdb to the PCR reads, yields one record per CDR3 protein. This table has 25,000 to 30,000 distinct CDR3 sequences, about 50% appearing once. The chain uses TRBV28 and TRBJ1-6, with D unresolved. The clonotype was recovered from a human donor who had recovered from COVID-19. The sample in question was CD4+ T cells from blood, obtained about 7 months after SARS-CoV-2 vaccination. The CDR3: CASSPRTANSPLHF. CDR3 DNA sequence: TGTGCCAGCAGTCCCAGGACGGCGAATTCACCCCTCCACTTT.